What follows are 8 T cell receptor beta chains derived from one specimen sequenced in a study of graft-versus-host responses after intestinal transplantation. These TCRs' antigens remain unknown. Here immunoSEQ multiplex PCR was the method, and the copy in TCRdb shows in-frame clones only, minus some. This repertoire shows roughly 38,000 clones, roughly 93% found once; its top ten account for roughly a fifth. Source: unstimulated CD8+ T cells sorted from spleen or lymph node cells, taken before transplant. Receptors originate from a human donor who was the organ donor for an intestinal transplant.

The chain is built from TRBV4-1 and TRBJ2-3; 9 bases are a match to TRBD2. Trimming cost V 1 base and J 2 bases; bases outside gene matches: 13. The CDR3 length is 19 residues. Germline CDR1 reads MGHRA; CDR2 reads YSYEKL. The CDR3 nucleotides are TGCGCCAGCAGCCAAGCACCCCTCAGGACTAGCGTACTCACAGATACGCAGTATTTT. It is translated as CASSQAPLRTSVLTDTQYF.

The CDR3 loop is CASSSGTTSTDTQYF. The CDR3 DNA follows: TGCGCCAGCAGCTCCGGGACTACTAGCACAGATACGCAGTATTTT. This chain joins TRBV5-1 and TRBJ2-3, with 7 bases fitting TRBD2. This CDR3 has 15 residues. The V and J ends lost 3 bases and 0 bases, in that order; junction bases with no gene match: 4. Germline CDR1 and CDR2: SGHRS and YFSETQ.

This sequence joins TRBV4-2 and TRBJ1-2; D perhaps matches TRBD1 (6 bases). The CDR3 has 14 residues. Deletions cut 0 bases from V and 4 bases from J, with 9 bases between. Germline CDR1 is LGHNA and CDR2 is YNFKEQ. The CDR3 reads CASSQEGASYGYTF. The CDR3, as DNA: TGTGCCAGCAGCCAAGAGGGGGCCTCCTATGGCTACACCTTC.

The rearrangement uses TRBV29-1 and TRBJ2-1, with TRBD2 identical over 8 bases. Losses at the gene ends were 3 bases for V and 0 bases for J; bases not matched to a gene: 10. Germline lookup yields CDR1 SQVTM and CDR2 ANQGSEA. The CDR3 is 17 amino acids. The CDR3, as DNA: TGCAGCGTTGACGGGACTAGAATTGGAGGCTCCTACAATGAGCAGTTCTTC. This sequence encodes CSVDGTRIGGSYNEQFF.

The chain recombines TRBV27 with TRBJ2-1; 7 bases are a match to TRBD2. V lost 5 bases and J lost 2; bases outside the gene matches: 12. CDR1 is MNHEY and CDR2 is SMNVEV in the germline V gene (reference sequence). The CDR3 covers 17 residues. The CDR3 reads CASSDGTNLSPYNEQFF. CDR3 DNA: TGTGCCAGCAGTGACGGGACTAACCTAAGTCCCTACAATGAGCAGTTCTTC.

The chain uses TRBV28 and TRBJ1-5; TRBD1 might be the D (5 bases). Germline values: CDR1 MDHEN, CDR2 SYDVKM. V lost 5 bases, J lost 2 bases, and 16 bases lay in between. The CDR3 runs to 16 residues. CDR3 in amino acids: CASSPEGWGGNQPQHF. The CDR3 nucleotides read TGTGCCAGCAGTCCCGAAGGGTGGGGCGGCAATCAGCCCCAGCATTTT.

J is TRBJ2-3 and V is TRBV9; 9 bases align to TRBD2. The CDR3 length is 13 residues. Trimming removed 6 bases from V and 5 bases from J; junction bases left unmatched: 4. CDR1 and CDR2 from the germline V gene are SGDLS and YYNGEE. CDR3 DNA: TGTGCCAGCACCGCGGGGGGGATAGATACGCAGTATTTT. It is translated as CASTAGGIDTQYF.

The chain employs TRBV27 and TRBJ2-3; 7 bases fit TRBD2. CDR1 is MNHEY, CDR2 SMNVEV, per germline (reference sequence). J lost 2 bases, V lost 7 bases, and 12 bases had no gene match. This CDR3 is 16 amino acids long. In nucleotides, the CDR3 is TGTGCCAGCACCTCTGGGGCTAGCGGACCCACAGATACGCAGTATTTT. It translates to CASTSGASGPTDTQYF.